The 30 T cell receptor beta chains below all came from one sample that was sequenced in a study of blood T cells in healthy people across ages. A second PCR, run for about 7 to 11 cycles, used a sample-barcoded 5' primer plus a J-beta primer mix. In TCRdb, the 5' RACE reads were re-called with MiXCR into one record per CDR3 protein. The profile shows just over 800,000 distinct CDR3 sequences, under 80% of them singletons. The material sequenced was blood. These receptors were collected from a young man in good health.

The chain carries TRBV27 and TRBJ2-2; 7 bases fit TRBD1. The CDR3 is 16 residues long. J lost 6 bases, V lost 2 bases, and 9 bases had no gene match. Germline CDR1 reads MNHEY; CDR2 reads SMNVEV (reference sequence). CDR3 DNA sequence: TGTGCCAGCAGTTTACAGGGGGTTTGGGACGCCGGGGAGCTGTTTTTT. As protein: CASSLQGVWDAGELFF.

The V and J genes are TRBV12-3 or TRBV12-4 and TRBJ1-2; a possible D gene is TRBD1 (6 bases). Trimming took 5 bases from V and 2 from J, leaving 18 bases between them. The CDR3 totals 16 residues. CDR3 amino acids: CASSPYTTGLNYGYTF. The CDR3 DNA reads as TGTGCCAGCAGTCCGTATACTACAGGGCTCAACTATGGCTACACCTTC.

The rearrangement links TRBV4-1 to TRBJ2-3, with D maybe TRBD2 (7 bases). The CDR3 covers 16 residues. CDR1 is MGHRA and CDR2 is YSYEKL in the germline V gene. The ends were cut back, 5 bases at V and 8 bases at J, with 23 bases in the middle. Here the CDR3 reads CASSGSGGGFVGTQYF. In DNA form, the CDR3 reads TGCGCCAGCAGCGGATCGGGGGGCGGGTTCGTCGGTACGCAGTATTTT.

CDR3 coding DNA: TGTGCCAGCAGCCAAGTTAGGGGGGAAAAACTGTTTTTT. Protein: CASSQVRGEKLFF. The chain combines TRBV4-2 with TRBJ1-4, with D maybe TRBD1 (6 bases). The CDR3 is 13 amino acids. V dropped 1 base and J dropped 8 bases, with 8 bases sitting between them. Germline loops: CDR1 LGHNA, CDR2 YNFKEQ.

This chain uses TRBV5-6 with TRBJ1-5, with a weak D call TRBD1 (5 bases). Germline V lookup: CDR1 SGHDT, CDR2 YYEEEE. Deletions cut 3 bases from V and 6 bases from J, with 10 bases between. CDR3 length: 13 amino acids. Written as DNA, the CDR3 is TGTGCCAGCAGCTCCGAAGGGACTCAGCCCCAGCATTTT. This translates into CASSSEGTQPQHF. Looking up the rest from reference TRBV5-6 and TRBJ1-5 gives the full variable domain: DAGVTQSPTHLIKTRGQQVTLRCSPKSGHDTVSWYQQALGQGPQFIFQYYEEEERQRGNFPDRFSGHQFPNYSSELNVNALLLGDSALYLCASSSEGTQPQHFGDGTRLSIL.

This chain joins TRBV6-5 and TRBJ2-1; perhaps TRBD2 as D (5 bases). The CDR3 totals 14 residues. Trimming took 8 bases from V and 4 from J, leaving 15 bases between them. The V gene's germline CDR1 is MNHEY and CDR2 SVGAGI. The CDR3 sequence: CASSGSLGYNEQFF. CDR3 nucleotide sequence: TGTGCCAGCTCGGGGTCGTTGGGATACAATGAGCAGTTCTTC.

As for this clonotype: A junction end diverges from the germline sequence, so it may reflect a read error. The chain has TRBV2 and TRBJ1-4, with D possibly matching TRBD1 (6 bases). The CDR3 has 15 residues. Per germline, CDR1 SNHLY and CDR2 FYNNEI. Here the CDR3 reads CASLLGGATNEKLFF. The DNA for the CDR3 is TGTGCCAGCCTATTAGGGGGAGCAACTAATGAGAAACTGTTTTTT.

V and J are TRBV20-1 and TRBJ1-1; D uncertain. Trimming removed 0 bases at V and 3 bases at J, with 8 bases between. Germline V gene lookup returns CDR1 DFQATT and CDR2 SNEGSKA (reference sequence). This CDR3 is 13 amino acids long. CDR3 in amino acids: CSARDKGDTEAFF. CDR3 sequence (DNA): TGCAGTGCTAGAGATAAGGGAGACACTGAAGCTTTCTTT.

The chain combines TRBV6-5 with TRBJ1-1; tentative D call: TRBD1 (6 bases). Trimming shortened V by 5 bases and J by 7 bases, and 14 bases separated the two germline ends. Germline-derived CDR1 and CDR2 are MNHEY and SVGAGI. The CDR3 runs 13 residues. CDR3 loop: CASSAPDRSEAFF. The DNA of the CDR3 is TGTGCCAGCAGTGCCCCCGACAGGAGTGAAGCTTTCTTT.

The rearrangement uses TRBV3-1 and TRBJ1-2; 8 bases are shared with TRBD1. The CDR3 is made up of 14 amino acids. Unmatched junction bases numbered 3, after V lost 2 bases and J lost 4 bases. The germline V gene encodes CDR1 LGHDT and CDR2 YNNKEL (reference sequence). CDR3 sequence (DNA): TGTGCCAGCAGCCAAACTGGACAGGGCTATGGCTACACCTTC. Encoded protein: CASSQTGQGYGYTF.

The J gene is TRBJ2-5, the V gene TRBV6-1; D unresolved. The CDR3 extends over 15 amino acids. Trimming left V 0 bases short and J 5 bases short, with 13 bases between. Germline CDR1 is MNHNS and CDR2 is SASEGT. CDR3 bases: TGTGCCAGCAGTGAAGCCAGCCGGTATAAGGAGACCCAGTACTTC. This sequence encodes CASSEASRYKETQYF.

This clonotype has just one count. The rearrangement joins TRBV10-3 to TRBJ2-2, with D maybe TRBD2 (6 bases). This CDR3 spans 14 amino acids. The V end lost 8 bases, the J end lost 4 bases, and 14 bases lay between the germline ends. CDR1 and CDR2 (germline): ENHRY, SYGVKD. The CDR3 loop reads CAIGGGGRTGELFF. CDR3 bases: TGTGCCATCGGGGGAGGCGGACGCACCGGGGAGCTGTTTTTT.

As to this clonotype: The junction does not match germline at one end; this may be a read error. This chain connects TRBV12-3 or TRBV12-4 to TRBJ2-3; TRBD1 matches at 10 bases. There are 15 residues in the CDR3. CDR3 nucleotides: TGTGACAGCAGTCCCGGGACAGGGGCCACAGATACGCAGTATTTT. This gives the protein CDSSPGTGATDTQYF.

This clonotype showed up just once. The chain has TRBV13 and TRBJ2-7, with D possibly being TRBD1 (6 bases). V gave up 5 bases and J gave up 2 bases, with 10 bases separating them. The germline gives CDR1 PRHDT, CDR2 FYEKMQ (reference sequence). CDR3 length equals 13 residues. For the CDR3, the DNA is TGTGCCAGCAGCGGAGGACAGCCCTACGAGCAGTACTTC. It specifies CASSGGQPYEQYF.

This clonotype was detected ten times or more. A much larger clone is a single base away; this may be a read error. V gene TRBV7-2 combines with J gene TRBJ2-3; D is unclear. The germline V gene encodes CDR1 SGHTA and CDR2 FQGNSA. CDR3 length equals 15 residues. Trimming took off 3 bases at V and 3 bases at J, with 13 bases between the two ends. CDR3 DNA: TGTGCCAGCAGCTTTTTGGCTAGACCAACAGATACGCAGTATTTT. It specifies CASSFLARPTDTQYF.

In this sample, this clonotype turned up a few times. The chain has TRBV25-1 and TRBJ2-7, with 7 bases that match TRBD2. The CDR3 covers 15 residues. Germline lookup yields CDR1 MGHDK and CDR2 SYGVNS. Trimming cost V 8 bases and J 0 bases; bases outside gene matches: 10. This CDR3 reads CASSSWEGSSYEQYF. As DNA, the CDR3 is TGTGCCAGCTCATCCTGGGAGGGTTCCTCCTACGAGCAGTACTTC.

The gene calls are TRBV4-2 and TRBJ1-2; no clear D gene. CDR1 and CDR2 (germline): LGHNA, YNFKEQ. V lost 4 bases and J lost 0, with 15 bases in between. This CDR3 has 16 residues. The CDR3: CASSPRVAESNYGYTF. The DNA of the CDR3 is TGTGCCAGCAGCCCAAGGGTGGCGGAGTCTAACTATGGCTACACCTTC.

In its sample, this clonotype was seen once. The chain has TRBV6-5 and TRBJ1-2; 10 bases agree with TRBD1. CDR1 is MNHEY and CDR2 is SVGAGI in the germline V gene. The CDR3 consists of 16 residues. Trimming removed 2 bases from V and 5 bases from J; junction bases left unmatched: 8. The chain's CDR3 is CASSYQGTGEGYGYTF. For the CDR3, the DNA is TGTGCCAGCAGTTACCAGGGGACAGGGGAAGGGTATGGCTACACCTTC.

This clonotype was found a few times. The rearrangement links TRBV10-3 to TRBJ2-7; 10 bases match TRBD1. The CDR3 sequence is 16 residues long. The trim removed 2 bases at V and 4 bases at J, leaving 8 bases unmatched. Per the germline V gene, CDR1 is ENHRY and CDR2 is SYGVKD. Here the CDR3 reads CAISENNPGQGYEQYF. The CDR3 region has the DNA TGTGCCATCAGTGAGAACAATCCGGGACAGGGGTACGAGCAGTACTTC.

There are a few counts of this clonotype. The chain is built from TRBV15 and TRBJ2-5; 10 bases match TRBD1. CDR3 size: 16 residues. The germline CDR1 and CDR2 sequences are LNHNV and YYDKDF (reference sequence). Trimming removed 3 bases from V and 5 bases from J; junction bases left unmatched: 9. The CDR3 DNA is TGTGCCACCAGCAGCAACCCGACAGGGGGCAGGGAGACCCAGTACTTC. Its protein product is CATSSNPTGGRETQYF.

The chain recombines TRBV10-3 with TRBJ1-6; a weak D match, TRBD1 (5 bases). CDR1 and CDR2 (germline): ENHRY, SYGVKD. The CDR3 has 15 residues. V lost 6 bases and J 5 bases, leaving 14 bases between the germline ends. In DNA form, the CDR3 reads TGTGCCATCAGCCCCCAGACAGTTCATAATTCACCCCTCCACTTT. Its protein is CAISPQTVHNSPLHF.

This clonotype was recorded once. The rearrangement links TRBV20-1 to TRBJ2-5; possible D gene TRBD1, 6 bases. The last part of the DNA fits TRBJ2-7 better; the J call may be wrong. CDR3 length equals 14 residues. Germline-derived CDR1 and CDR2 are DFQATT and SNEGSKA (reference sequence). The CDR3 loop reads CSAEGGQLIYEQYF. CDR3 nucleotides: TGCAGTGCTGAGGGCGGACAGCTTATCTACGAGCAGTACTTC.

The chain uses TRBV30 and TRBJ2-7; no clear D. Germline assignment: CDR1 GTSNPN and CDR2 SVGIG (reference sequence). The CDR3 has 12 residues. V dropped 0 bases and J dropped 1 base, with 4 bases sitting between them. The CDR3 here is CAWSVTSYEQYF. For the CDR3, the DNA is TGTGCCTGGAGTGTCACATCCTACGAGCAGTACTTC.

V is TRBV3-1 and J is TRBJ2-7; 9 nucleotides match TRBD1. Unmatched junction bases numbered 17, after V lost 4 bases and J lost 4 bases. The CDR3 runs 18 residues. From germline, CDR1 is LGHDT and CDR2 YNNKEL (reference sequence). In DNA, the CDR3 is TGTGCCAGCAGCCCCTTCTCCGGGACAGGGAAAAACACATACGAGCAGTACTTC. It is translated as CASSPFSGTGKNTYEQYF.

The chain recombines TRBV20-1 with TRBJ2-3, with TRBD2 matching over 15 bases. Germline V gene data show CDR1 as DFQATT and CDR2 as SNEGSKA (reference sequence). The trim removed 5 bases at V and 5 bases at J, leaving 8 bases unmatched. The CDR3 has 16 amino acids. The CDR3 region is CSAPGLAGGQGDTQYF. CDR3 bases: TGCAGTGCTCCTGGACTAGCGGGGGGGCAGGGAGATACGCAGTATTTT.

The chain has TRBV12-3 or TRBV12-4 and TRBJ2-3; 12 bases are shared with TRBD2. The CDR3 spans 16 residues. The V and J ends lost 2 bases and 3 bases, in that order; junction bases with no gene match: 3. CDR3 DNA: TGTGCCAGCAGTTTAACACTAGCGGGGGGAACAGATACGCAGTATTTT. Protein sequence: CASSLTLAGGTDTQYF.

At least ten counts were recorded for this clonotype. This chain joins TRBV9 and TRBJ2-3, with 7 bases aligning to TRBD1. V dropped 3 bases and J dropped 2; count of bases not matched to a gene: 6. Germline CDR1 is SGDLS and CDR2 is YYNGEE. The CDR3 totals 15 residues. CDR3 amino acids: CASSGRDSFTDTQYF. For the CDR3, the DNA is TGTGCCAGCAGCGGACGGGACAGCTTCACAGATACGCAGTATTTT. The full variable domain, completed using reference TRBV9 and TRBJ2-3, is DSGVTQTPKHLITATGQRVTLRCSPRSGDLSVYWYQQSLDQGLQFLIQYYNGEERAKGNILERFSAQQFPDLHSELNLSSLELGDSALYFCASSGRDSFTDTQYFGPGTRLTVL.

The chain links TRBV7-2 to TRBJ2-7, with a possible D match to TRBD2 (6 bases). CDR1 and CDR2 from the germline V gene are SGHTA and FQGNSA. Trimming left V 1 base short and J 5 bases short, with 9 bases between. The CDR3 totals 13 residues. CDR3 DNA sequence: TGTGCCAGCAGCTTAGGTGTAGCGGACGAGCAGTACTTC. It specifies CASSLGVADEQYF.

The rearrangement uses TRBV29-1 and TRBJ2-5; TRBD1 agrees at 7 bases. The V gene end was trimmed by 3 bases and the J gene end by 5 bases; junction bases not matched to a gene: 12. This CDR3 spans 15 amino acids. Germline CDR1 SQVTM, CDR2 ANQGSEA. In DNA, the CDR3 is TGCAGCGTTGACCTCCAGGGGGTGTTAAGGGAGACCCAGTACTTC. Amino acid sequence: CSVDLQGVLRETQYF.

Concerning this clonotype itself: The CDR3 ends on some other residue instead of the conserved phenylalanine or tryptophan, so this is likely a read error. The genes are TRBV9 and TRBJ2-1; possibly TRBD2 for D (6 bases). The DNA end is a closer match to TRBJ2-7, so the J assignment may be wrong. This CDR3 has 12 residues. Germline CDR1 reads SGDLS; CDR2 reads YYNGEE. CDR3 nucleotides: TGTGCCAGCAGCGTCGGGGAGGACGAGCAGTACTCC. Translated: CASSVGEDEQYS.